Below, 6 T cell receptor beta chains from the same sample are listed, as sequenced in a study of control samples from healthy donors and cancer patients. Data came from immunoSEQ multiplex PCR; TCRdb stores just in-frame clones and leaves some out. The sample records some 130,000 clones, 85% to 95% being singletons. Material for sequencing was PBMCs. The receptors were sampled from a man aged 50 to 59 with head and neck cancer.

This clone was seen a single time. CDR3 DNA: TGTGCCAGCAGCTTACCGGGACAGGAGGACAATGAGCAGTTCTTC. It translates to CASSLPGQEDNEQFF. This chain joins TRBV13 and TRBJ2-1, with 8 bases identical to TRBD1. The germline V gene encodes CDR1 PRHDT and CDR2 FYEKMQ (reference sequence). The CDR3 extends over 15 amino acids. With V trimmed by 2 bases and J by 5 bases, 5 bases remained unmatched.

The rearrangement uses TRBV5-4 and TRBJ2-7; TRBD1 might be the D (6 bases). V was clipped by 1 base and J by 6 bases, with 20 bases between them. The CDR3 is 16 residues long. Germline CDR1 is SGHNT and CDR2 is YYREEE (reference sequence). In nucleotides, the CDR3 is TGTGCCAGCAGCTTGTACAGCGGCAGGGGACGTGGCGAGCAGTACTTC. This gives the protein CASSLYSGRGRGEQYF.

The chain has TRBV28 and TRBJ2-2; a weak D match, TRBD1 (5 bases). The germline V gene has CDR1 MDHEN and CDR2 SYDVKM. V dropped 7 bases and J dropped 6 bases, with 18 bases sitting between them. CDR3 size: 15 residues. The chain's CDR3 is CASKSALEGAGELFF. CDR3 nucleotides: TGTGCCAGCAAATCGGCTTTGGAAGGGGCCGGGGAGCTGTTTTTT.

V gene TRBV30 combines with J gene TRBJ2-7; D unresolved. Germline V gene data show CDR1 as GTSNPN and CDR2 as SVGIG (reference sequence). This CDR3 has 14 amino acids. Trimming removed 4 bases from V and 1 base from J, with 14 bases in between. This CDR3 reads CAWKGNLRSYEQYF. DNA of the CDR3: TGTGCCTGGAAGGGCAATCTTCGTTCCTACGAGCAGTACTTC.

The V and J genes are TRBV6-5 and TRBJ2-1; 8 nucleotides align to TRBD1. The germline V gene encodes CDR1 MNHEY and CDR2 SVGAGI. This CDR3 is built from 15 residues. After removal of 6 bases from V and 4 bases from J, the junction contained 8 bases not matched to a gene. CDR3 sequence (DNA): TGTGCCAGCAGCCTGCAGGGGGCGTCATACAATGAGCAGTTCTTC. Translated, it gives CASSLQGASYNEQFF.

CDR3 sequence (DNA): TGTGCCAGCAGTTACTCTTCTAGCGGTCAAGAGACCCAGTACTTC. Its protein is CASSYSSSGQETQYF. The chain has TRBV6-2 or TRBV6-3 and TRBJ2-5; 7 bases agree with TRBD2. V was pared by 0 bases and J by 2 bases, with 3 bases of the junction left unmatched. Germline V gene lookup returns CDR1 MNHEY and CDR2 SVGEGT. This CDR3 has 15 amino acids.